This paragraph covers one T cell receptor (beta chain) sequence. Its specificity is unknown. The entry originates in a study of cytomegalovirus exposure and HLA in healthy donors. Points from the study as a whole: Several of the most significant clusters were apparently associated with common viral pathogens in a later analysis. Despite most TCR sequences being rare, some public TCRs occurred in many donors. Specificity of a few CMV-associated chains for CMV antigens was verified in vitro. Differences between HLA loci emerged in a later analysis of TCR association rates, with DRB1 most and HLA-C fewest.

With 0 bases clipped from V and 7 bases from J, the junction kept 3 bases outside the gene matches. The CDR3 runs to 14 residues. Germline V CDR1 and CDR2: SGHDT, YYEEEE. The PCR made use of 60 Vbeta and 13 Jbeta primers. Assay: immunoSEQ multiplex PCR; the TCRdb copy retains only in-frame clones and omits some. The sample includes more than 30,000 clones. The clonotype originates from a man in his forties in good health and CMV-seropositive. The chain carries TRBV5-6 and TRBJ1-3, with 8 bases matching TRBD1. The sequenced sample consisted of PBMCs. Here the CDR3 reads CASSLGQGKNTIYF. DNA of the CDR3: TGTGCCAGCAGCTTGGGACAGGGGAAGAACACCATATATTTT.